In this sample, the clone carrying this T cell receptor (beta chain) turned up a few times. Its specificity is not known. The CDR3 extends over 14 amino acids. V was cut by 5 bases and J by 3 bases, with 10 bases left in between. Germline-derived CDR1 and CDR2 are SGHTA and FQGNSA. This was the immunoSEQ v3.0 assay at survey level. TCRdb keeps only in-frame clones here, not all; method: immunoSEQ multiplex PCR. Of about 30,000 clones in the sample, more than 80% were seen once. The data were taken from a study of long-term antiretroviral therapy in people with HIV. Study background: The earliest samples predate the 2015 immediate-ART recommendation by about a decade. Study-level points and caveats: The blood, collected between about 2004 and 2018, was possibly taken under older ART regimens.

Treatment for every participant with HIV took place in the United States. The chain uses TRBV7-2 and TRBJ1-4; D is uncertain. The sequence derives from a man aged 35-49 years with HIV. The input for sequencing was unsorted PBMCs, taken 0.3 years after starting antiretroviral therapy. In DNA form, the CDR3 reads TGTGCCAGCAGCGCGACATCTGCTAATGAAAAACTGTTTTTT. Protein: CASSATSANEKLFF.